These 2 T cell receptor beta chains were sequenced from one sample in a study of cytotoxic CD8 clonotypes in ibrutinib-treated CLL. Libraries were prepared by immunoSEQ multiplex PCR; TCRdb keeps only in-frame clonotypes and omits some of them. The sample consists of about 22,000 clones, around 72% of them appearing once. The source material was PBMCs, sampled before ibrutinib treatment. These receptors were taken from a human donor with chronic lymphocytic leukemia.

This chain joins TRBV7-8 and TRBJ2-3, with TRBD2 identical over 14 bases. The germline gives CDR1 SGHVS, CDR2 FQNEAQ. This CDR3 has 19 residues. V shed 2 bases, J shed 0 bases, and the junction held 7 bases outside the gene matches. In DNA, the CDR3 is TGTGCCAGCAGCTTAACCGGACTAGCGGGGGGCCTTAGCACAGATACGCAGTATTTT. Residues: CASSLTGLAGGLSTDTQYF.

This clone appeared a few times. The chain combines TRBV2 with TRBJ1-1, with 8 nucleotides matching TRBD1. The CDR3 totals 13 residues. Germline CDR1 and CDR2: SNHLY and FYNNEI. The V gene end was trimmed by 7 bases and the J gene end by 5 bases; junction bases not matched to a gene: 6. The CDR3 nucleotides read TGTGCCAGCACAAAGGACAGGGTGACTGAAGCTTTCTTT. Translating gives CASTKDRVTEAFF.